A selection of T cell receptor beta chains follows, all from one sample in a study of OX40 agonist ivuxolimab in advanced cancers. Measured with immunoSEQ multiplex PCR; TCRdb has only the in-frame clones, and not every one. The sample yields roughly 100,000 clones, roughly 90% seen once. Specimen: CD4+ or CD8+ T cells sorted from blood, collected in a trial of the OX40 agonist ivuxolimab. The source of these receptors is an adult with an advanced solid tumor such as melanoma, head and neck, liver or kidney cancer. Each CDR3 is given with its conserved first and last residue. D genes are given only for firm matches. Rows may omit the clone size; those that give it use once, few, many or a size class.

v_call	clone_size	d_call	j_call	cdr3_nt	cdr3_aa
TRBV7-7	NA	TRBD2	TRBJ2-5	TGTGCTAGCAGCTTAGCGGGTGCGCGGGCGGAGACCCAGTACTTC	CASSLAGARAETQYF
TRBV5-1	NA	TRBD1	TRBJ1-1	TGCGCCAGCAGTTTACAGGGGGCAGGGGCTGAAGCTTTCTTT	CASSLQGAGAEAFF
TRBV7-2	NA	NA	TRBJ2-5	TGTGCCAGCAGCTTAATGGGAGCCGGGGAGACCCAGTACTTC	CASSLMGAGETQYF
TRBV15	NA	NA	TRBJ2-1	TGTGCCACCAGCAGAGATCAATTCGGGAGTGGGCGTGAGCAGTTCTTC	CATSRDQFGSGREQFF
TRBV7-3	NA	TRBD1	TRBJ2-1	TGTGCCAGCAGCCCCGGGACAGCATCCTACAATGAGCAGTTCTTC	CASSPGTASYNEQFF
TRBV10-3	NA	NA	TRBJ2-7	TGTGCCATCACTTGGACCCCGGAGGAGCAGTACTTC	CAITWTPEEQYF
TRBV5-1	NA	TRBD1	TRBJ2-7	TGCGCCAGCAGCTTCTACCGGGGACAGGGGGCTCAACTTGACTCCTACGAGCAGTACTTC	CASSFYRGQGAQLDSYEQYF
TRBV30	NA	NA	TRBJ1-3	TGTGCCTGGAGTGGTGGACCTTTCTCTGGAAACACCATATATTTT	CAWSGGPFSGNTIYF
TRBV5-8	once	TRBD2	TRBJ2-5	TGTGCCAGCAGATCCGGAGGACTAGCGGGGGCGGCCCAGTACTTC	CASRSGGLAGAAQYF
TRBV30	NA	NA	TRBJ1-1	TGTGCCTGGGACAGGCTGAACACTGAAGCTTTCTTT	CAWDRLNTEAFF
TRBV11-2	NA	NA	TRBJ1-1	TGTGCCAGCAGCTCCCGGAGCTACGGGGCTTTCTTT	CASSSRSYGAFF
TRBV6-5	NA	TRBD2	TRBJ2-1	TGTGCCAGCACCCCCGGACTAGCGGGATTCAATGAGCAGTTCTTC	CASTPGLAGFNEQFF
TRBV5-4	NA	NA	TRBJ1-1	TGTGCCAGCAGCTTGGCCGGGAGGGGTACTGAAGCTTTCTTT	CASSLAGRGTEAFF
TRBV5-4	NA	NA	TRBJ1-2	TGTGCCAGCAATCCTGGGGGGGCGCGAGGCTACACCTTC	CASNPGGARGYTF
TRBV29-1	NA	NA	TRBJ1-1	TGCAGCGTTGAGAGGGCCGGGAGCGCTGAAGCTTTCTTT	CSVERAGSAEAFF
TRBV2	NA	NA	TRBJ1-5	TGTGCCAGCCGACCTCGCCCCAGAGCTATAGGGGCTTCCAATCAGCCCCAGCATTTT	CASRPRPRAIGASNQPQHF
TRBV7-8	NA	NA	TRBJ2-7	TGTGCCAGCAGCTTAGCGAGGACTTTTGGGTCCTACGAGCAGTACTTC	CASSLARTFGSYEQYF
TRBV15	NA	NA	TRBJ2-1	TGTGCCACCAGCAGGGGAACGTTTGGAAATGAGCAGTTCTTC	CATSRGTFGNEQFF
TRBV19	NA	NA	TRBJ1-2	TGTGCCAGTAGTATTGCCCCTCCGGACAGCCCAAATCGGTATGGCTACACCTTC	CASSIAPPDSPNRYGYTF
TRBV5-5	NA	NA	TRBJ2-7	TGTGCCAGCAGCTTGGGCAGCGCCTACGAGCAGTACTTC	CASSLGSAYEQYF
TRBV13	NA	TRBD1	TRBJ2-7	TGTGCCAGCAGCTTCGGGACAGGGGATTTGGTACGTTGGGGCGAGCAGTACTTC	CASSFGTGDLVRWGEQYF
TRBV6-6	once	NA	TRBJ1-3	TGTGCCAGCAGTCATCCGAGTCCCTTCTCTGGAAACACCATATATTTT	CASSHPSPFSGNTIYF
TRBV7-9	NA	NA	TRBJ2-2	TGTGCCAGCAGCTTAATCTGGGGAGCGAACACCGGGGAGCTGTTTTTT	CASSLIWGANTGELFF
TRBV5-1	NA	NA	TRBJ2-3	TGCGCCAGCAGCTTCAGGCAGGGCCCCACAGATACGCAGTATTTT	CASSFRQGPTDTQYF
TRBV29-1	NA	TRBD1	TRBJ1-1	TGCAGCGTCCACACCGGGACAGTTCTTACTGAAGCTTTCTTT	CSVHTGTVLTEAFF
TRBV6-1	few	NA	TRBJ1-1	TGTGCCAGCAGTGTAAAACAGGGCACTGAAGCTTTCTTT	CASSVKQGTEAFF
TRBV19	NA	NA	TRBJ1-2	TGTGCCAGTAGTATGGGGTCGGGACCCGGGTACTATGGCTACACCTTC	CASSMGSGPGYYGYTF
TRBV6-1	NA	TRBD1	TRBJ1-4	TGTGCCAGCAGTGGGACAGGGGGAGGTGAAAAACTGTTTTTT	CASSGTGGGEKLFF
TRBV11-2	few	NA	TRBJ2-3	TGTGCCAGCAGCTTAGAATTTGCGAGTTTATCTGCGCAGTATTTT	CASSLEFASLSAQYF
TRBV5-6	NA	NA	TRBJ1-5	TGTGCCAGCAGCTTCCTAAGGGGCAATCAGCCCCAGCATTTT	CASSFLRGNQPQHF
TRBV5-4	NA	NA	TRBJ2-2	TGTGCCAGCAGCTCGCTAGCCGGGAGTGGTTACACCGGGGAGCTGTTTTTT	CASSSLAGSGYTGELFF
TRBV19	NA	TRBD1	TRBJ1-5	TGTGCCAGTCGATCAGGACAGGGAGGACAGCCCCAGCATTTT	CASRSGQGGQPQHF
TRBV19	NA	TRBD2	TRBJ2-3	TGTGCCAGTAGTACCGAAAGACTAGCGGGAGGAGATACGCAGTATTTT	CASSTERLAGGDTQYF
TRBV9	NA	NA	TRBJ2-3	TGTGCCAGCAGGGCAGGGACTAGCACAGATACGCAGTATTTT	CASRAGTSTDTQYF
TRBV18	once	NA	TRBJ1-1	TGTGCCAGCTCATTAGGGGTAGGGAACACTGAAGCTTTCTTT	CASSLGVGNTEAFF
TRBV10-2	NA	NA	TRBJ2-3	TGCGCCAGCAGTGAGATGGACAGAACAGGCACAGATACGCAGTATTTT	CASSEMDRTGTDTQYF
TRBV5-8	NA	NA	TRBJ2-2	TGTGCCAGCAGCTTCACAGCCTTGAACACCGGGGAGCTGTTTTTT	CASSFTALNTGELFF
TRBV5-1	NA	NA	TRBJ1-2	TGCGCCAGCAGCTTGGACGAGGTAAACTATGGCTACACCTTC	CASSLDEVNYGYTF
TRBV29-1	NA	NA	TRBJ2-5	TGCAGCGTTGCCCCCCGGGGCCTTTACCAAGAGACCCAGTACTTC	CSVAPRGLYQETQYF
TRBV5-1	NA	TRBD1	TRBJ2-2	TGCGCCAGCAGCCTCTCTGGGCAGGGGGCTGGGCTGTTTTTT	CASSLSGQGAGLFF
TRBV14	NA	NA	TRBJ1-3	TGTGCCAGCAGCCAGGCCTGGGACACCATATATTTT	CASSQAWDTIYF
TRBV10-1	NA	NA	TRBJ2-5	TGCGCCAGCAGTACCCGGGTAGGGGGTCCGGAGACCCAGTACTTC	CASSTRVGGPETQYF
TRBV2	NA	NA	TRBJ2-1	TGTGCCAGCGGAGGGCTAGCGACGACGGAGCAGTTCTTC	CASGGLATTEQFF
TRBV19	NA	TRBD1	TRBJ1-1	TGTGCCAGTAGTATCCCCGGGGACAGGGCGAACACTGAAGCTTTCTTT	CASSIPGDRANTEAFF
TRBV27	NA	NA	TRBJ2-7	TGTGCCAGCAGTTTCGGTCGGAGTAGCAAGAACTACGAGCAGTACTTC	CASSFGRSSKNYEQYF
TRBV11-2	NA	TRBD1	TRBJ1-2	TGTGCCAGCAGCTTTGACAGGGGGACTGGCTACACCTTC	CASSFDRGTGYTF
TRBV6-6	few	TRBD2	TRBJ2-7	TGTGCCAGCAGTTACTCGACGGGGGGTCCCTACGAGCAGTACTTC	CASSYSTGGPYEQYF
TRBV19	NA	NA	TRBJ1-5	TGTGCCAGTAGTATGATCGGAGACAGGAGTCAGCCCCAGCATTTT	CASSMIGDRSQPQHF